This passage covers 30 T cell receptor beta chains from one sample sequenced in a study of blood T cell repertoires in COVID-19. Libraries were prepared by immunoSEQ multiplex PCR; TCRdb keeps only in-frame clonotypes and omits some of them. This table holds around 120,000 clones, 70% to 90% found once. The sequenced sample consisted of peripheral blood. All receptors derive from a human donor in a cohort sampled during active COVID-19.

The V gene is TRBV18, the J gene TRBJ2-1, with D maybe TRBD1 (6 bases). V was clipped by 1 base and J by 8 bases, with 12 bases between them. The CDR3 runs to 14 residues. Germline-derived CDR1 and CDR2 are KGHSH and LQKENI. For the CDR3, the DNA is TGTGCCAGCTCACCACGTACGGGACACCATGAGCAGTTCTTC. Translated, it gives CASSPRTGHHEQFF.

CDR3 sequence (DNA): TGTGCCAGCAGCTTAGAGTCAGGGGGCGATGAGACCCAGTACTTC. It specifies CASSLESGGDETQYF. The J gene is TRBJ2-5, the V gene TRBV7-6, with 8 bases aligning to TRBD1. The germline CDR1 and CDR2 sequences are SGHVS and FNYEAQ. V dropped 1 base and J dropped 5; count of bases not matched to a gene: 6. The CDR3 runs 15 residues.

The V gene is TRBV10-2, the J gene TRBJ1-2, with no clear D. The V gene's germline CDR1 is WSHSY and CDR2 SAAADI. The length of the CDR3 is 15 residues. V lost 0 bases, J lost 8 bases, and 16 bases lay in between. The CDR3 DNA sequence: TGCGCCAGCAGTGAGTCGATGGGCAGGCCTTGGGGCTACACCTTC. This codes for CASSESMGRPWGYTF.

This rearrangement joins TRBV5-1 to TRBJ1-4, with 12 bases identical to TRBD1. Germline trimming cut 4 bases from V and 4 bases from J; bases unmatched to any gene: 5. CDR1 is SGHRS and CDR2 is YFSETQ in the germline V gene. The CDR3 runs to 16 residues. CDR3 DNA: TGCGCCAGCAGCGGGGGACAGGGGGCTGGTAATGAAAAACTGTTTTTT. This translates into CASSGGQGAGNEKLFF.

The genes are TRBV3-1 (or the pseudogene TRBV3-2) and TRBJ1-6; 8 bases are shared with TRBD1. Germline V CDR1 and CDR2: LGHDT, YNNKEL (reference sequence). The ends lost 5 bases at V and 7 bases at J; junction bases unmatched: 10. The CDR3 is 16 residues long. CDR3 residues: CASSLSYRGRNSPLHF. The CDR3 coding sequence is TGTGCCAGCAGCTTATCGTACAGGGGGAGGAATTCACCCCTCCACTTT.

This clone appeared a few times. V is TRBV11-2 and J is TRBJ2-1; TRBD2 agrees at 7 bases. The CDR3 sequence is 15 residues long. The junction had 8 bases not matched to a gene; V was cut back by 2 bases and J by 7 bases. Germline V lookup: CDR1 SGHAT, CDR2 FQNNGV. This CDR3 is CASSLSRGRFNEQFF. The CDR3 region has the DNA TGTGCCAGCAGCTTATCGCGCGGGAGATTTAATGAGCAGTTCTTC.

The table lists this clone with a count of one. The chain combines TRBV7-9 with TRBJ2-7; TRBD1 matches at 7 bases. J was trimmed by 4 bases and V by 11 bases; bases with no gene match: 11. Germline CDR1 SEHNR, CDR2 FQNEAQ (reference sequence). This CDR3 is 13 amino acids long. The CDR3 here is CACSPDRWYEQYF. CDR3 nucleotide sequence: TGTGCCTGCTCCCCGGACAGGTGGTACGAGCAGTACTTC. Complete variable domain (other parts from reference TRBV7-9 and TRBJ2-7): DTGVSQNPRHKITKRGQNVTFRCDPISEHNRLYWYRQTLGQGPEFLTYFQNEAQLEKSRLLSDRFSAERPKGSFSTLEIQRTEQGDSAMYLCACSPDRWYEQYFGPGTRLTVT.

The chain recombines TRBV19 with TRBJ2-1, with D perhaps matching TRBD2 (5 bases). V lost 10 bases and J lost 6, with 10 bases in between. CDR3 length: 11 residues. The germline CDR1 and CDR2 sequences are LNHDA and SQIVND (reference sequence). The CDR3 DNA follows: TGTGCCACTACTAGTTCCAATGAGCAGTTCTTC. Encoded protein: CATTSSNEQFF.

V gene TRBV10-3 combines with J gene TRBJ2-1; TRBD2 might be the D (5 bases). The germline V and J ends were trimmed by 3 bases and 7 bases, with 19 bases remaining between them. The CDR3 consists of 16 residues. CDR1 is ENHRY and CDR2 is SYGVKD in the germline V gene. The CDR3 is CAISDPSSHPRNEQFF. DNA of the CDR3: TGTGCCATCAGTGATCCTAGCAGCCACCCGAGAAATGAGCAGTTCTTC.

The rearrangement uses TRBV5-8 and TRBJ2-7, with a weak D call TRBD2 (5 bases). Germline V gene data show CDR1 as SGHTS and CDR2 as YDEGEE. This CDR3 has 15 residues. Between the trimmed V and J ends, which lost 0 bases and 4 bases, there was a span of 14 bases. The DNA for the CDR3 is TGTGCCAGCAGCTTGGTCCCGGGATCTAAGTACGAGCAGTACTTC. This codes for CASSLVPGSKYEQYF. The whole variable domain, remainder taken from reference TRBV5-8 and TRBJ2-7, is EAGVTQSPTHLIKTRGQQATLRCSPISGHTSVYWYQQALGLGLQFLLWYDEGEERNRGNFPPRFSGRQFPNYSSELNVNALELEDSALYLCASSLVPGSKYEQYFGPGTRLTVT.

Here the CDR3 DNA reads TGTGCCAGCTCAACCACACAGGAGGGAGAGCAGTTCTTC. This sequence encodes CASSTTQEGEQFF. The chain combines TRBV18 with TRBJ2-1, with D possibly TRBD2 on 6 matching bases. Per the germline V gene, CDR1 is KGHSH and CDR2 is LQKENI. The CDR3 has 13 residues. Trimming took off 5 bases at V and 10 bases at J, with 15 bases between the two ends.

The rearrangement links TRBV5-4 to TRBJ1-5; D is undetermined. This CDR3 region has 12 residues. Trimming stripped 0 bases from V and 6 bases from J, with 4 bases between. Germline CDR1 and CDR2: SGHNT and YYREEE (reference sequence). The CDR3 protein is CASSLAGQPQHF. CDR3 nucleotides: TGTGCCAGCAGCTTGGCGGGTCAGCCCCAGCATTTT.

This chain joins TRBV5-1 and TRBJ1-2; D possibly corresponds to TRBD1 (5 bases). The CDR3 has 14 amino acids. V was pared by 0 bases and J by 4 bases, with 10 bases between. CDR1 and CDR2 (germline): SGHRS, YFSETQ. The DNA for the CDR3 is TGCGCCAGCAGCTTGGAATGGGGGGGCTATGGCTACACCTTC. Protein: CASSLEWGGYGYTF.

The V gene is TRBV29-1, the J gene TRBJ1-1; D is uncertain. The CDR3 extends over 12 amino acids. Germline CDR1 and CDR2: SQVTM and ANQGSEA. The V end was cut by 4 bases, the J end by 0 bases, with 6 bases between. The CDR3 coding sequence is TGCAGCGTTGGGGCTATGAACACTGAAGCTTTCTTT. Protein: CSVGAMNTEAFF.

V is TRBV3-1 (or the pseudogene TRBV3-2) and J is TRBJ2-3, with D maybe TRBD2 (6 bases). CDR3 length equals 16 residues. Germline V gene data show CDR1 as LGHDT and CDR2 as YNNKEL (reference sequence). The V end was cut by 2 bases, the J end by 5 bases, with 17 bases between. The CDR3 DNA reads TGTGCCAGCAGCCAACCCTCGGCCGGGAGTAAAGATACGCAGTATTTT. It translates to CASSQPSAGSKDTQYF.

This clone was detected only once. The chain links TRBV5-1 to TRBJ2-6, with D unresolved. Germline CDR1 is SGHRS and CDR2 is YFSETQ. This CDR3 spans 13 amino acids. V gave up 2 bases and J gave up 2 bases, with 2 bases separating them. CDR3 in DNA: TGCGCCAGCAGCTTTACTGGGGCCAACGTCCTGACTTTC. It encodes CASSFTGANVLTF.

This chain links TRBV10-3 with TRBJ2-3; 10 nucleotides align to TRBD2. Germline CDR1 ENHRY, CDR2 SYGVKD. Losses at the gene ends were 10 bases for V and 4 bases for J; bases not matched to a gene: 2. The CDR3 has 12 amino acids. CDR3 in DNA: TGTGCCACTAGCGGGGGCGCAGATACGCAGTATTTT. This gives the protein CATSGGADTQYF.

This rearrangement joins TRBV20-1 to TRBJ1-1, with 8 bases aligning to TRBD1. The V gene's germline CDR1 is DFQATT and CDR2 SNEGSKA (reference sequence). V was pared by 6 bases and J by 8 bases, with 2 bases of the junction left unmatched. The CDR3 has 10 amino acids. The CDR3 nucleotides read TGCAGTGCCAGGGACAGGGAAGCTTTCTTT. Residues: CSARDREAFF.

This chain joins TRBV6-1 and TRBJ1-1; unclear D gene. Per germline, CDR1 MNHNS and CDR2 SASEGT. V was trimmed by 3 bases and J by 6 bases, leaving 14 bases between them. The CDR3 loop spans 14 amino acids. CDR3 loop: CASSDPVGSAEAFF. The CDR3 DNA sequence: TGTGCCAGCAGTGACCCTGTCGGGTCGGCTGAAGCTTTCTTT.

The rearrangement uses TRBV10-3 and TRBJ2-3; D possibly corresponds to TRBD1 (6 bases). This CDR3 comprises 15 residues. The V end lost 6 bases, the J end lost 4 bases, and 17 bases lay between the germline ends. Germline-derived CDR1 and CDR2 are ENHRY and SYGVKD. The CDR3 sequence: CAIRDGTYRSDTQYF. In DNA, the CDR3 is TGTGCCATCAGGGACGGGACATACCGGTCAGATACGCAGTATTTT.

V usage is TRBV4-1 and J usage is TRBJ1-5; D call uncertain. Trimming shortened V by 1 base and J by 5 bases, and 15 bases separated the two germline ends. Germline CDR1 MGHRA, CDR2 YSYEKL. The CDR3 covers 16 residues. Here the CDR3 DNA reads TGCGCCAGCAGCCAAGTGCGAGGACGGAGGGATCAGCCCCAGCATTTT. Its translation: CASSQVRGRRDQPQHF.

CDR3 amino acids: CASSEVGNEQFF. CDR3 nucleotide sequence: TGTGCCAGCAGTGAAGTCGGCAATGAGCAGTTCTTC. V usage is TRBV6-1 and J usage is TRBJ2-1; no definite D call. With 1 base removed from V and 6 bases from J, the gap between germline ends came to 4 bases. Germline values: CDR1 MNHNS, CDR2 SASEGT. This CDR3 spans 12 amino acids.

This sequence joins TRBV15 and TRBJ2-1, with D perhaps TRBD1 (6 bases). The length of the CDR3 is 15 residues. Germline V gene lookup returns CDR1 LNHNV and CDR2 YYDKDF (reference sequence). The V gene lost 1 base and the J gene lost 5 bases, with 12 bases spanning the gap. DNA of the CDR3: TGTGCCACCAGCAGAGGCCGGACAGTTAACAATGAGCAGTTCTTC. Translated, it gives CATSRGRTVNNEQFF.

This sequence joins TRBV28 and TRBJ2-1; 11 positions match TRBD2. Trimming at V came to 4 bases and at J to 10 bases, leaving 15 bases not matched to a gene. CDR1 and CDR2 (germline): MDHEN, SYDVKM. CDR3 length: 17 residues. The CDR3 DNA is TGTGCCAGCAGTTCCGGGACTAGCGGAGCCCGCCTCCCCGAGCAGTTCTTC. Amino acids: CASSSGTSGARLPEQFF.

This chain connects TRBV7-9 to TRBJ2-7, with unresolved D. Germline V gives CDR1 SEHNR, CDR2 FQNEAQ (reference sequence). This CDR3 has 14 residues. The germline V and J ends were trimmed by 1 base and 2 bases, with 9 bases remaining between them. For the CDR3, the DNA is TGTGCCAGCAGCTTAGGTCTAGACCCCTACGAGCAGTACTTC. Amino acids: CASSLGLDPYEQYF.

The V and J genes are TRBV13 and TRBJ2-7, with TRBD2 identical over 7 bases. Germline CDR1 reads PRHDT; CDR2 reads FYEKMQ (reference sequence). With V trimmed by 5 bases and J by 5 bases, 9 bases remained unmatched. The CDR3 length is 14 residues. The CDR3 loop reads CASSAGLGGDEQYF. DNA for the CDR3: TGTGCCAGCAGCGCGGGGCTGGGGGGGGACGAGCAGTACTTC.

The J gene is TRBJ1-1, the V gene TRBV20-1, with D unclear. The CDR3 loop spans 13 amino acids. The germline V and J ends were trimmed by 3 bases and 3 bases, with 11 bases remaining between them. Per germline, CDR1 DFQATT and CDR2 SNEGSKA (reference sequence). The chain's CDR3 is CSASGVEDTEAFF. The CDR3 bases are TGCAGTGCTAGTGGTGTGGAGGACACTGAAGCTTTCTTT.

The J gene is TRBJ2-7, the V gene TRBV11-2; D is undetermined. The CDR3 is 12 amino acids. With 5 bases removed from V and 7 bases from J, the gap between germline ends came to 12 bases. Germline V lookup: CDR1 SGHAT, CDR2 FQNNGV. This chain's CDR3 is CASSLPLGEQYF. The DNA of the CDR3 is TGTGCCAGCAGCCTGCCCCTAGGAGAGCAGTACTTC.

The V and J genes are TRBV7-8 and TRBJ2-1; 8 positions match TRBD1. The germline V gene has CDR1 SGHVS and CDR2 FQNEAQ. Trimming took 5 bases from V and 4 from J; bases not matched to a gene: 7. This CDR3 is 15 amino acids long. The CDR3 here is CASSHDRGLYNEQFF. For the CDR3, the DNA is TGTGCCAGCAGCCATGACAGGGGCCTTTACAATGAGCAGTTCTTC.

The rearrangement uses TRBV27 and TRBJ1-1; possible D gene TRBD1, 6 bases. There are 14 residues in the CDR3. V gave up 5 bases and J gave up 3 bases, with 13 bases separating them. Per germline, CDR1 MNHEY and CDR2 SMNVEV (reference sequence). CDR3 bases: TGTGCCAGCAGTAGGGGGGGGCCCGACACTGAAGCTTTCTTT. Protein sequence: CASSRGGPDTEAFF.